Listed here is a single T cell receptor beta chain. The antigen remains undetermined. The entry originates in a study of human T cells and chemical hapten exposure. Time point reported: patch test 1, 2 weeks after DPC sensitization. Treatment described: therapeutic diphenylcyclopropenone sensitization with weekly scalp DPC. TCRdb independently ran MiXCR on the RACE reads; one entry per CDR3 protein. The repertoire holds about 120,000 distinct CDR3 sequences, around 10% seen once, with approximately 1.5% in the top ten. Study outcomes and limitations: Expanded TCRs created a significantly greater count of big CDR3 similarity clusters than controls did.

The CDR3 contains 14 residues. V was shortened by 5 bases and J by 0 bases, with 10 bases between the two germline ends. Germline-derived CDR1 and CDR2 are LNHDA and SQIVND (reference sequence). Sample: whole blood, taken in connection with sensitization to the hapten diphenylcyclopropenone (DPC). This rearrangement joins TRBV19 to TRBJ1-1; no firm D call. The source of this sequence is a woman in her fifties or sixties with alopecia areata. Some clones in this sample may be carry-over from other donors' samples. The DNA of the CDR3 is TGTGCCAGTAGTCTCCGACCAGTGAACACTGAAGCTTTCTTT. Protein sequence: CASSLRPVNTEAFF. The full variable domain, rest sourced from reference TRBV19 and TRBJ1-1, is DGGITQSPKYLFRKEGQNVTLSCEQNLNHDAMYWYRQDPGQGLRLIYYSQIVNDFQKGDIAEGYSVSREKKESFPLTVTSAQKNPTAFYLCASSLRPVNTEAFFGQGTRLTVV.